Listed below are T cell receptor beta chains from one sample, sequenced in a study of T-cell reconstitution after alpha-beta-depleted transplantation in children. TCRdb re-called the PCR reads with MiXCR, one entry per CDR3 protein. The sample carries about 300,000 distinct CDR3 sequences, around 7.1% recorded once. This specimen was peripheral blood, taken 360 days after TCRalphabeta/CD19-depleted stem cell transplant. The receptors were gathered from a female patient aged 2-10 years who had a stem cell transplant for Fanconi anemia, so the T cells may come from the graft donor. Each CDR3 is given with its conserved first and last residue. D genes are given only for firm matches. Rows may omit the clone size; those that give it use once, few, many or a size class.

D gene: .; J gene: TRBJ1-1; clone size: .; V gene: TRBV27; CDR3 protein: CASSPSWPEAFF; CDR3 DNA: TGTGCCAGCAGTCCCTCCTGGCCTGAAGCTTTCTTT
D gene: TRBD1; J gene: TRBJ1-2; clone size: .; V gene: TRBV20-1; CDR3 protein: CTLKVGTGDYGYTF; CDR3 DNA: TGCACCTTAAAAGTAGGGACAGGGGACTATGGCTACACCTTC
D gene: .; J gene: TRBJ2-1; clone size: .; V gene: TRBV5-5; CDR3 protein: CASSLGDRNEQFF; CDR3 DNA: TGTGCCAGCAGCTTGGGGGACCGCAATGAGCAGTTCTTC
D gene: .; J gene: TRBJ2-3; clone size: many; V gene: TRBV29-1; CDR3 protein: CSVEPQGGTDTQYF; CDR3 DNA: TGCAGCGTTGAGCCCCAGGGTGGTACAGATACGCAGTATTTT
D gene: .; J gene: TRBJ2-4; clone size: .; V gene: TRBV28; CDR3 protein: CASSFPSGRAKNIQYF; CDR3 DNA: TGTGCCAGCAGTTTCCCCTCAGGGAGAGCCAAAAACATTCAGTACTTC
D gene: .; J gene: TRBJ2-1; clone size: few; V gene: TRBV11-3; CDR3 protein: CASSGRTDYNEQFF; CDR3 DNA: TGTGCCAGCAGCGGACGGACAGACTACAATGAGCAGTTCTTC
D gene: TRBD1; J gene: TRBJ1-1; clone size: .; V gene: TRBV20-1; CDR3 protein: CSALQGANTEAFF; CDR3 DNA: TGCAGTGCTCTACAGGGGGCAAACACTGAAGCTTTCTTT
D gene: TRBD2; J gene: TRBJ2-7; clone size: .; V gene: TRBV6-2/TRBV6-3; CDR3 protein: CASSYVGLVIYEQYF; CDR3 DNA: TGTGCCAGCAGTTACGTCGGACTAGTCATCTACGAGCAGTACTTC
D gene: .; J gene: TRBJ2-1; clone size: few; V gene: TRBV6-1; CDR3 protein: CASSEVRGEQFF; CDR3 DNA: TGTGCCAGCAGTGAAGTTCGGGGGGAGCAGTTCTTC
D gene: .; J gene: TRBJ2-1; clone size: many; V gene: TRBV27; CDR3 protein: CASSLQGTIRRNEQFF; CDR3 DNA: TGTGCCAGCAGTTTACAGGGGACTATACGGAGAAATGAGCAGTTCTTC
D gene: .; J gene: TRBJ2-7; clone size: few; V gene: TRBV27; CDR3 protein: CASSPHRVPLIEQYF; CDR3 DNA: TGTGCCAGCAGTCCCCACAGGGTGCCCCTTATCGAGCAGTACTTC
D gene: TRBD2; J gene: TRBJ2-5; clone size: .; V gene: TRBV7-9; CDR3 protein: CASSFTTSGVSQYF; CDR3 DNA: TGTGCCAGCAGCTTCACGACTAGCGGGGTGTCCCAGTACTTC
D gene: TRBD1; J gene: TRBJ1-1; clone size: many; V gene: TRBV20-1; CDR3 protein: CSATTGQPIRGEAFF; CDR3 DNA: TGCAGTGCTACCACGGGACAGCCCATTCGGGGTGAAGCTTTCTTT
D gene: TRBD1; J gene: TRBJ1-2; clone size: .; V gene: TRBV5-1; CDR3 protein: CASSLAVTGGSYGYTF; CDR3 DNA: TGCGCCAGCAGCTTGGCCGTGACAGGGGGCAGTTATGGCTACACCTTC
D gene: TRBD2; J gene: TRBJ2-7; clone size: many; V gene: TRBV4-2; CDR3 protein: CASSRTSGGLGSSYEQYF; CDR3 DNA: TGTGCCAGCAGCCGGACTAGCGGGGGGCTAGGGTCCTCCTACGAGCAGTACTTC